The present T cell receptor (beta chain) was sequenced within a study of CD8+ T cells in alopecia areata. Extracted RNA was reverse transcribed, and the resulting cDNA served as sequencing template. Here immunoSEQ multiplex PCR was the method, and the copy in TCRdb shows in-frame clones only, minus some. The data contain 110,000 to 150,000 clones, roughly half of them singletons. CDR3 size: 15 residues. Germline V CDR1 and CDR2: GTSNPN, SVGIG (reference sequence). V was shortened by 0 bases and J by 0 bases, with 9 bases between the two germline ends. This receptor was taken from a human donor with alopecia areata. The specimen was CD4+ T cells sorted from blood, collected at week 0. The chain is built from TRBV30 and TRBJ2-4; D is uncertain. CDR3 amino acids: CAWSVDSLAKNIQYF. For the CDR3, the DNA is TGTGCCTGGAGTGTAGATTCCCTAGCCAAAAACATTCAGTACTTC.